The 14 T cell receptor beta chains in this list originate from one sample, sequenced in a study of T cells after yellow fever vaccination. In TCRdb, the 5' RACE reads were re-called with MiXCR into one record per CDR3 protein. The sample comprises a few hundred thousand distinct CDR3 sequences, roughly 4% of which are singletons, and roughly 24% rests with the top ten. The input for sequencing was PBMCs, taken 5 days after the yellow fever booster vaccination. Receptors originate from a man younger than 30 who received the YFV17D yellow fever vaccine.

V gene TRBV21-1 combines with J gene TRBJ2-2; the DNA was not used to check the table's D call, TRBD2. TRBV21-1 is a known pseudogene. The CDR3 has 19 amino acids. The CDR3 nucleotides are TGTGCCAGCAGCAAGGTGGCTGGCGGGGGGGCCCGGTACACCGGGGAGCTGTTTTTT. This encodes CASSKVAGGGARYTGELFF.

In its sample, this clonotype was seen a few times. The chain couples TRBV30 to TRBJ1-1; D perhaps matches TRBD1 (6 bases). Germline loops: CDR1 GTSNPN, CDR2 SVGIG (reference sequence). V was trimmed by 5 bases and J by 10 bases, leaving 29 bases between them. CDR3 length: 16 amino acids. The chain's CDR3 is CAWGVVQDSGEIGAFF. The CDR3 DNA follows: TGTGCCTGGGGAGTTGTGCAGGACAGTGGGGAGATAGGAGCTTTCTTT.

The CDR3 DNA is TGTGCCAGTAGTATTGGCTATGGCTACACCTTC. Encoded protein: CASSIGYGYTF. This chain connects TRBV19 to TRBJ1-2; D gene ambiguous. Between the trimmed V and J ends, which lost 3 bases and 4 bases, there was a span of 3 bases. The CDR3 is 11 residues long. Per the germline V gene, CDR1 is LNHDA and CDR2 is SQIVND (reference sequence).

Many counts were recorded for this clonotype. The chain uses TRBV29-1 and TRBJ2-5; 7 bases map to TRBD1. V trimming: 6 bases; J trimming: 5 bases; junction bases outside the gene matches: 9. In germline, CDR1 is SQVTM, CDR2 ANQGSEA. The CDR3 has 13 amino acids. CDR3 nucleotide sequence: TGCAGCGTGAAACAGGGGTTGCGGGAGACCCAGTACTTC. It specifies CSVKQGLRETQYF.

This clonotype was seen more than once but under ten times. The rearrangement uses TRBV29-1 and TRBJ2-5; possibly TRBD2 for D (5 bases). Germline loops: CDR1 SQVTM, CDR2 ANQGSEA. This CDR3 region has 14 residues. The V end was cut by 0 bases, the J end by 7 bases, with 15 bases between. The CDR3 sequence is CSVEEVGLEGTQYF. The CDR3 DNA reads TGCAGCGTTGAAGAAGTTGGCCTCGAGGGGACCCAGTACTTC. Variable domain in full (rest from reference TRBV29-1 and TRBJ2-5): SAVISQKPSRDICQRGTSLTIQCQVDSQVTMMFWYRQQPGQSLTLIATANQGSEATYESGFVIDKFPISRPNLTFSTLTVSNMSPEDSSIYLCSVEEVGLEGTQYFGPGTRLLVL.

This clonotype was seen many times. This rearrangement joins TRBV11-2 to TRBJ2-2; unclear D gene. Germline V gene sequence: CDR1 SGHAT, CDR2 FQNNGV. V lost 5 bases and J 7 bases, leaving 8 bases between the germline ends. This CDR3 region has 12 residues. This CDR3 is CASSGWSGELFF. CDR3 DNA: TGTGCCAGCAGCGGATGGAGCGGGGAGCTGTTTTTT.

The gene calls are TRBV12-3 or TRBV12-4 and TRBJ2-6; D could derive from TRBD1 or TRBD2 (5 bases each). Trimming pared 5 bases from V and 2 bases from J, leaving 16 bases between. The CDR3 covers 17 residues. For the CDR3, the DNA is TGTGCCAGCAGTCCGGGGCAGGGACCCCCTGGGGCCAACGTCCTGACTTTC. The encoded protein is CASSPGQGPPGANVLTF.

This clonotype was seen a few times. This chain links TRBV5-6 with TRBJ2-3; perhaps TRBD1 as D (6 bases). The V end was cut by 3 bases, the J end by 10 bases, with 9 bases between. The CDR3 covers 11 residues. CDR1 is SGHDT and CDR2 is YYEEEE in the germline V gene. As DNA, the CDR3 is TGTGCCAGCAGCTCAGGGGAGTCGCAGTATTTT. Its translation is CASSSGESQYF.

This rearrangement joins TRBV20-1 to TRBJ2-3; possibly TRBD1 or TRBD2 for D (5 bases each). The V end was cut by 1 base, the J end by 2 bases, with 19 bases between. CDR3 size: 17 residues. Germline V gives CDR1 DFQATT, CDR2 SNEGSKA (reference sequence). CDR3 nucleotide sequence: TGCAGTGCTAGAGGCTATTCCGGGACGGTGCTCACAGATACGCAGTATTTT. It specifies CSARGYSGTVLTDTQYF.

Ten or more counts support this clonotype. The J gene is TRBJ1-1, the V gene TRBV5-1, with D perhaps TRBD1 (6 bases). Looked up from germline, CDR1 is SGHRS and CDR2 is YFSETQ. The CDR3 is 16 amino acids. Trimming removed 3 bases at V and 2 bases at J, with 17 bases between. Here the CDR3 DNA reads TGCGCCAGCAGCTCCCAACATGGGGACATCAACACTGAAGCTTTCTTT. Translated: CASSSQHGDINTEAFF.

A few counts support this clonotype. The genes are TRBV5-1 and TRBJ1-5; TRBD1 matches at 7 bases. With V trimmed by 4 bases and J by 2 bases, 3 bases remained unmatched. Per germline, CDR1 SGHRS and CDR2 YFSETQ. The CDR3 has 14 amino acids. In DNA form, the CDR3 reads TGCGCCAGCAGCATAGGGACAGGCAATCAGCCCCAGCATTTT. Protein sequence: CASSIGTGNQPQHF.

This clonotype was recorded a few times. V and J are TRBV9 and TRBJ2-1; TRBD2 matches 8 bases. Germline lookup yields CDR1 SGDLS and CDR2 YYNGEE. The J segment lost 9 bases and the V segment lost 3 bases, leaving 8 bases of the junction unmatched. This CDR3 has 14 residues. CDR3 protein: CASSGMTTSGEQFF. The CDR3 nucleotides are TGTGCCAGCAGCGGGATGACTACTAGCGGTGAGCAGTTCTTC.

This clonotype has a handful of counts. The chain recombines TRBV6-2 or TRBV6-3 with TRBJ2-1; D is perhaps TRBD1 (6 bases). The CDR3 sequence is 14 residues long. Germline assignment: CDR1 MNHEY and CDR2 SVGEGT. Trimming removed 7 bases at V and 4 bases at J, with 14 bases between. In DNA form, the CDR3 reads TGTGCCAGCACGAGTGGGGGCCAATACAATGAGCAGTTCTTC. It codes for CASTSGGQYNEQFF.

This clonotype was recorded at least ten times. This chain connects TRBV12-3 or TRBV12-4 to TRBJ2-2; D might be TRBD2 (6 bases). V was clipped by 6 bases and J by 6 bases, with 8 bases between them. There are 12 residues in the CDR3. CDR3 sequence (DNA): TGTGCCAGCAGCAGGGACTCCGGGGAGCTGTTTTTT. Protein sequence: CASSRDSGELFF.